This TCR beta chain was captured in a study of regulatory T cells in long-lasting Graves disease. V lost 5 bases, J lost 3 bases, and 15 bases lay in between. CDR1 and CDR2 (germline): MNHEY, SVGEGT. The CDR3 is 15 residues long. Overall study findings and caveats: Lower TCR diversity characterized persistent Graves' patients relative to newly diagnosed patients.

Time point of the sample: newly diagnosed GD, antithyroid drugs for less than 3 months. There was RNA extracted from PBMCs, and the TCR library was made from it. EDTA tubes received approximately 9 milliliters of drawn peripheral blood. Concerning this clonotype: Its antigen is as yet unknown.

Construction of TCR beta libraries relied on iRepertoire HTBI primers and on Arm-PCR targeting CDR3 regions. Original processing methods: Across all samples, roughly 60 TRBV segments and 14 TRBJ segments were identified. TCRdb passed the multiplex PCR reads through MiXCR, listing each CDR3 protein once. The V and J calls reflect TCRdb's pipeline rather than the authors' work. This sample has 450,000 to 500,000 distinct CDR3 sequences; about a sixth occur once, and the top ten carry 9% to 15%. These same records also appear under a second study, on T cells in Graves' hyperthyroidism and ophthalmopathy. That source notes: Ophthalmopathy cases were set apart from stable hyperthyroidism by a 13 V-J model.

The chain combines TRBV6-2 or TRBV6-3 with TRBJ2-3; no reliable D call. The receptor comes from a man aged 35 to 55 with Graves disease. The material sequenced was peripheral blood mononuclear cells (PBMCs), taken at new diagnosis, from a patient treated with antithyroid drugs. CDR3 region: CASSNDGVPTDTQYF. Written as DNA, the CDR3 is TGTGCCAGCAGTAACGATGGGGTACCTACAGATACGCAGTATTTT.